The clone carrying this T cell receptor (beta chain) was seen a few times. Its antigen remains unknown. These data belong to a study of blood T cells in healthy people across ages. Study overall: Template switching retrieved approximately one barcoded beta molecule for each two T cells.

Overall study findings and caveats: Both naive CD4+ cell counts and diversity were greater in long-lived donors than in aged donors.

Per the germline V gene, CDR1 is MNHEY and CDR2 is SMNVEV (reference sequence). CDR3 length equals 14 residues. V lost 2 bases and J lost 8, with 13 bases in between. PCR was performed a second time for roughly 7 to 12 cycles using a sample-barcoded 5' primer and a J-beta primer mix. Through a template-switch adaptor with 12 random nucleotides, each cDNA molecule received a tag. TCRdb reprocessed the 5' RACE reads via MiXCR and lists one record per CDR3 protein. The sample records about a million distinct CDR3 sequences, around 49% being singletons. Specimen: blood. The genes are TRBV27 and TRBJ2-1; tentative D call: TRBD2 (7 bases). The receptor comes from a man between 25 and 39 years old in good health. The CDR3 DNA is TGTGCCAGCAGTTTAGGGGGGGGGCCCGATGAGCAGTTCTTC. Protein product: CASSLGGGPDEQFF.